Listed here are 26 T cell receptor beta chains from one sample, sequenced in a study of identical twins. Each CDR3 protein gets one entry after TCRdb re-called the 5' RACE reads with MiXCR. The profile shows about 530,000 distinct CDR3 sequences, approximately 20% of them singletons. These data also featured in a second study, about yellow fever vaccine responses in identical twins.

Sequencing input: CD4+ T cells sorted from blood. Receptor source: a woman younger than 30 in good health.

The CDR3 sequence: CASTITRGAGGYNEQFF. CDR3 in DNA: TGTGCCAGCACCATAACTCGGGGGGCGGGAGGATACAATGAGCAGTTCTTC. The chain is built from TRBV3-1 and TRBJ2-1, with 8 bases lining up with TRBD2. The CDR3 has 17 residues. CDR1 is LGHDT and CDR2 is YNNKEL in the germline V gene (reference sequence). The V gene end was trimmed by 7 bases and the J gene end by 4 bases; junction bases not matched to a gene: 15.

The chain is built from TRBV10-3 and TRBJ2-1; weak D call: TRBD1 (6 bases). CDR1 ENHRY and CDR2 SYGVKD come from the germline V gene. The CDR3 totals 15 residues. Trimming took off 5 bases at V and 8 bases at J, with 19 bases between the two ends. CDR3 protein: CAISRQDPPLDEQFF. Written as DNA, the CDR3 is TGTGCCATCAGTCGACAGGACCCCCCCTTGGATGAGCAGTTCTTC.

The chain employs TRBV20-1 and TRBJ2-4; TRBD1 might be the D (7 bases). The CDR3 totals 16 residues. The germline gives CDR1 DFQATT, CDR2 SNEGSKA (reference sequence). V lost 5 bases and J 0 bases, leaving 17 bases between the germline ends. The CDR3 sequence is CSALRQGGLAKNIQYF. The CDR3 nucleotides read TGCAGTGCTCTCCGGCAGGGGGGTTTAGCCAAAAACATTCAGTACTTC.

CDR3 bases: TGTGCCACCAGTGCCCAAGATTGGGACTCAGAGACCCAGTACTTC. This codes for CATSAQDWDSETQYF. The V call is TRBV24-1, the J call TRBJ2-5, with a tentative D call TRBD2 (6 bases). Germline V gene lookup returns CDR1 KGHDR and CDR2 SFDVKD. This CDR3 is 15 amino acids long. Between the trimmed V and J ends, which lost 5 bases and 4 bases, there was a span of 16 bases.

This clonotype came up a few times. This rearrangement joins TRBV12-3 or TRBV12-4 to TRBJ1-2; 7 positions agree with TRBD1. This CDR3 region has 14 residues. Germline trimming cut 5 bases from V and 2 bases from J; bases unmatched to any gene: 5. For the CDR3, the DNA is TGTGCCAGCAGTCGGGACAGAACCAACTATGGCTACACCTTC. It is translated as CASSRDRTNYGYTF.

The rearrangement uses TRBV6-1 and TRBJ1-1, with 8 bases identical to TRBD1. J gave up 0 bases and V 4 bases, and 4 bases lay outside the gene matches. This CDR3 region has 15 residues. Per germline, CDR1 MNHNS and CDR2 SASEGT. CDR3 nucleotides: TGTGCCAGCAGTGGGACAGGGCCGCTGAACACTGAAGCTTTCTTT. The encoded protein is CASSGTGPLNTEAFF.

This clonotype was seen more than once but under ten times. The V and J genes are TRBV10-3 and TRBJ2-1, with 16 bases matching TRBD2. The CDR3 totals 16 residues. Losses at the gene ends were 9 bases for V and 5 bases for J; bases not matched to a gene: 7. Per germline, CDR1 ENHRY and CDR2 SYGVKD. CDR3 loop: CAIGPGLAGGNNEQFF. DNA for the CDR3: TGTGCCATTGGACCGGGACTAGCGGGAGGGAACAATGAGCAGTTCTTC.

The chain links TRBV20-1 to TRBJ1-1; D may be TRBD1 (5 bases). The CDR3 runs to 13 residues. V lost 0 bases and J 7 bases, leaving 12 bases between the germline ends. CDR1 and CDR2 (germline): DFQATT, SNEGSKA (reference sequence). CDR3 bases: TGCAGTGCTAGAGAAGGGGATTTCAGTGAAGCTTTCTTT. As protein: CSAREGDFSEAFF.

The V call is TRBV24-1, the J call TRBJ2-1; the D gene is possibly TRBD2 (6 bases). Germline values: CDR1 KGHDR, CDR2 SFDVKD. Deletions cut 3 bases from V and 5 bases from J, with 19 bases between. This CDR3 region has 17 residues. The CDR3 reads CATSDAPLATPHNEQFF. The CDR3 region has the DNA TGTGCCACCAGTGATGCCCCACTAGCTACCCCACACAATGAGCAGTTCTTC.

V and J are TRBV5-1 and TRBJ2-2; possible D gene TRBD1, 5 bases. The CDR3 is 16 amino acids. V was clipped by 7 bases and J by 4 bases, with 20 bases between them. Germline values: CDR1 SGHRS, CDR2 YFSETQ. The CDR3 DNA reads TGCGCCAGCCTGGGCAGGGTATTATTCGGCACCGGGGAGCTGTTTTTT. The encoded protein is CASLGRVLFGTGELFF.

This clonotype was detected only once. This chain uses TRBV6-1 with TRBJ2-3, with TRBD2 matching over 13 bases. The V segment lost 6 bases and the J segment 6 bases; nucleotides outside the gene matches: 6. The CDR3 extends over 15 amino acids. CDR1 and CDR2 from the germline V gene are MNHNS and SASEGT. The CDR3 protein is CASRDRTSGGDTQYF. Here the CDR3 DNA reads TGTGCCAGCAGGGACAGGACTAGCGGGGGCGATACGCAGTATTTT.

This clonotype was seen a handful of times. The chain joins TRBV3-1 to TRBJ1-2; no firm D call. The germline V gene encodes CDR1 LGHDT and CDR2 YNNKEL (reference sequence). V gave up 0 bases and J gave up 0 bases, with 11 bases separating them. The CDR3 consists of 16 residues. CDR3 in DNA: TGTGCCAGCAGCCAAGATTTTTCATTAGCTAACTATGGCTACACCTTC. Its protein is CASSQDFSLANYGYTF. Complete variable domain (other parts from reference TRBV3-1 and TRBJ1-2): DTAVSQTPKYLVTQMGNDKSIKCEQNLGHDTMYWYKQDSKKFLKIMFSYNNKELIINETVPNRFSPKSPDKAHLNLHINSLELGDSAVYFCASSQDFSLANYGYTFGSGTRLTVV.

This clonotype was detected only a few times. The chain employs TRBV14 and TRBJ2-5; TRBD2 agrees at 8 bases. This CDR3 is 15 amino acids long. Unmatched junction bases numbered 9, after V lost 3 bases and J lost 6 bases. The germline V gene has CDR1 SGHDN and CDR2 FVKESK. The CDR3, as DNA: TGTGCCAGCAGCCACCCGGGACTAGAGAGGAAGACCCAGTACTTC. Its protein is CASSHPGLERKTQYF.

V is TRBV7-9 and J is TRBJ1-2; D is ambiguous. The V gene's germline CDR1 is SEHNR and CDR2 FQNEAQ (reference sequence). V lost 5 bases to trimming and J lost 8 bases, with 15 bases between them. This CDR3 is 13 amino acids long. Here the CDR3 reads CASSLIEGGGYTF. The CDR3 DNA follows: TGTGCCAGCAGCCTCATCGAAGGAGGGGGCTACACCTTC.

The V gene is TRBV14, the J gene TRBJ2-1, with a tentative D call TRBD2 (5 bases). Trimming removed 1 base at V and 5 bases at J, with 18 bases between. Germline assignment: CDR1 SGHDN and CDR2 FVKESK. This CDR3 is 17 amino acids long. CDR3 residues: CASSQARGWTGNNEQFF. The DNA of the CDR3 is TGTGCCAGCAGCCAAGCTCGCGGTTGGACTGGGAACAATGAGCAGTTCTTC.

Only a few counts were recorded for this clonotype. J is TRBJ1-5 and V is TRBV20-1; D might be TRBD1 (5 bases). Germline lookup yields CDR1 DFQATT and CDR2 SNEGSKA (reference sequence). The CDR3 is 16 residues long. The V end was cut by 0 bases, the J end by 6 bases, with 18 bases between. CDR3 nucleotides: TGCAGTGCTAGAGATGGGAGGAGGGGCGGCAGTCAGCCCCAGCATTTT. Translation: CSARDGRRGGSQPQHF.

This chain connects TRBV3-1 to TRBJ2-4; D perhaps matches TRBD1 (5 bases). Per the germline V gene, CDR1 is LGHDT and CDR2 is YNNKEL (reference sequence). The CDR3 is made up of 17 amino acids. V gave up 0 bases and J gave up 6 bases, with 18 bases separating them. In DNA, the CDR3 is TGTGCCAGCAGCCAAGATACCCGGTCGGCAGGGTCAAACATTCAGTACTTC. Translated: CASSQDTRSAGSNIQYF. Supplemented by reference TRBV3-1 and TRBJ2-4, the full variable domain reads DTAVSQTPKYLVTQMGNDKSIKCEQNLGHDTMYWYKQDSKKFLKIMFSYNNKELIINETVPNRFSPKSPDKAHLNLHINSLELGDSAVYFCASSQDTRSAGSNIQYFGAGTRLSVL.

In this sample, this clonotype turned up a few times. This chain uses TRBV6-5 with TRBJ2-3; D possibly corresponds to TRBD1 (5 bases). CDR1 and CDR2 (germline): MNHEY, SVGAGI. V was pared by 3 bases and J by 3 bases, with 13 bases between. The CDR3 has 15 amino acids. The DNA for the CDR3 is TGTGCCAGCAGTTATAGGGGTATTGGGACAGATACGCAGTATTTT. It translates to CASSYRGIGTDTQYF.

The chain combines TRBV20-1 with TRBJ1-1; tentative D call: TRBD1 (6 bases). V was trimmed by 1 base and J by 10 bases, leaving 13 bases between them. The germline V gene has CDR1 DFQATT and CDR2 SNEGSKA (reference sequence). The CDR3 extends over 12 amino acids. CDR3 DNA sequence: TGCAGTGCTAGAGCGGGGGGGCATTTAGCTTTCTTT. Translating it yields CSARAGGHLAFF.

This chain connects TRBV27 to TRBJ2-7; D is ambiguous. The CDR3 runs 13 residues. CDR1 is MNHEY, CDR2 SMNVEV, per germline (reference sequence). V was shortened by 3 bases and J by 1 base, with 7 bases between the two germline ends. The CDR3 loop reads CASSFLGSYEQYF. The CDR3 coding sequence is TGTGCCAGCAGTTTTCTGGGTTCCTACGAGCAGTACTTC.

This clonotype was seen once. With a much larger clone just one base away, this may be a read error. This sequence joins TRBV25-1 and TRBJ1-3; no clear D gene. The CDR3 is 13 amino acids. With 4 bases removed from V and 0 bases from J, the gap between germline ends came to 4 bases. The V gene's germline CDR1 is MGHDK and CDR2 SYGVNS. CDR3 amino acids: CASSVPSGNTIYF. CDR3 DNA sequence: TGTGCCAGCAGTGTACCCTCTGGAAACACCATATATTTT.

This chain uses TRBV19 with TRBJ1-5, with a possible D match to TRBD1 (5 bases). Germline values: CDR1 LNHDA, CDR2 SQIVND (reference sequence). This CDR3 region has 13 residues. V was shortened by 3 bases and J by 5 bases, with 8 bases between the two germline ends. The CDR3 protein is CASSMGGDQPQHF. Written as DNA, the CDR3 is TGTGCCAGTAGTATGGGAGGGGATCAGCCCCAGCATTTT.

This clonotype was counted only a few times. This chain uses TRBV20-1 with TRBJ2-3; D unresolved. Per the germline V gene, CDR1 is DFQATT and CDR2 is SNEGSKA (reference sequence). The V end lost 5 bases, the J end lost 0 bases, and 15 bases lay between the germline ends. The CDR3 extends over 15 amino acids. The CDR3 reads CSAPSDLVSTDTQYF. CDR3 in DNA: TGCAGTGCTCCTTCGGATCTGGTTAGCACAGATACGCAGTATTTT.

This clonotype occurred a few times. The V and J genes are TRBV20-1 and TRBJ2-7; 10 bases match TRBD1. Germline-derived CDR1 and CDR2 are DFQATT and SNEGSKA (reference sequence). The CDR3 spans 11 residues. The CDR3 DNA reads TGCCGAGCCGGGACAGGGGTCGAGCAGTACTTC. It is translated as CRAGTGVEQYF.

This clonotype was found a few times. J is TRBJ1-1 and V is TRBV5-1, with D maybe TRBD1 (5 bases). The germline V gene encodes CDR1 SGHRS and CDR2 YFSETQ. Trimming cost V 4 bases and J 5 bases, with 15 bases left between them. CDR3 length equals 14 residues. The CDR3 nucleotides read TGCGCCAGCAGCCCGGAGCGGGGGATAACTGAAGCTTTCTTT. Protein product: CASSPERGITEAFF.

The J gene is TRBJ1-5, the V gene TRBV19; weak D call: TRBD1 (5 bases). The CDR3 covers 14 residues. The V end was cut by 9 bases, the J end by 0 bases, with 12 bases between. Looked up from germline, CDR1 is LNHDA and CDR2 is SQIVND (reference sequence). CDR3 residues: CASSRVYSNQPQHF. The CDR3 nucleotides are TGTGCCAGCAGCAGGGTTTATAGCAATCAGCCCCAGCATTTT. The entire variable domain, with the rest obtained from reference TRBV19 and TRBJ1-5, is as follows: DGGITQSPKYLFRKEGQNVTLSCEQNLNHDAMYWYRQDPGQGLRLIYYSQIVNDFQKGDIAEGYSVSREKKESFPLTVTSAQKNPTAFYLCASSRVYSNQPQHFGDGTRLSIL.